This T cell receptor (beta chain) was recorded in a study of CD8+CD57+ T cells in acquired aplastic anemia. Across the whole study: The average for DNA from sorted CD4+ and CD8+ cells was 3.2 ug.

Overall study results and limits: About 29 sequences, all CD8+ CDR3, were shared between patients and controls. Levels of CD8+ Simpson's diversity were not significantly distinct in patients versus controls.

Trimming took off 0 bases at V and 9 bases at J, with 10 bases between the two ends. The CDR3 consists of 14 residues. The germline V gene encodes CDR1 SGHNT and CDR2 YYREEE (reference sequence). This clonotype was seen only once. What it binds is unknown. According to the study, genomic DNA was the template for TCR beta VDJ and CDR3 profiling. TCRdb redid the calling of the reads with MiXCR, one entry per CDR3 protein. The sample holds about 120,000 distinct CDR3 sequences, over 55% seen once. For sequencing, patients were chosen who had shown expansion of CD8+CD57+ cells by flow cytometry. All participating patients were living with severe acquired aplastic anemia.

V is TRBV5-4 and J is TRBJ1-6; no reliable D call. The clonotype originates from a human donor with aplastic anemia. The sequenced material came from sorted CD4+, CD8+, or CD8+CD57+ T cells (not recorded which) from PBMCs. The CDR3 loop is CASSLEGFSSPLHF. For the CDR3, the DNA is TGTGCCAGCAGCTTGGAAGGGTTCTCTTCACCCCTCCACTTT.